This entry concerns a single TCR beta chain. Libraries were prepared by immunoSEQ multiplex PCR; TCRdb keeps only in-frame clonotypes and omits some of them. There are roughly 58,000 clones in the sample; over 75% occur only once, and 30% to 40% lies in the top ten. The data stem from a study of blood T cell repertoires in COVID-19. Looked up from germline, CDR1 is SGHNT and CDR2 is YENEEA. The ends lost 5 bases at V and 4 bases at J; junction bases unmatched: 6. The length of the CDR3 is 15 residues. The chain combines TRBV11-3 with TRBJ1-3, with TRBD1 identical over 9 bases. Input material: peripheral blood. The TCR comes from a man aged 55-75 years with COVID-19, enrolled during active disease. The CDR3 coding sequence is TGTGCCAGCAGCCCGGGACAGGGATACGGAAACACCATATATTTT. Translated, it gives CASSPGQGYGNTIYF.